This T cell receptor (beta chain) was documented in a study of identifying expanded T cells in peripheral blood. Broader study findings: Variance in clone template counts between roughly two-week samples significantly increased with total template count across all healthy donors.

Germline V gene data show CDR1 as SNHLY and CDR2 as FYNNEI. V was pared by 6 bases and J by 5 bases, with 14 bases between. This CDR3 contains 14 residues. As for this clone: Its specificity is unknown.

Profiling relied on immunoSEQ multiplex PCR, and the TCRdb table lists in-frame clones only, not all of them. Here the sample spans approximately 90,000 clones, around nine tenths being singletons. The specimen was blood. The TCR originated in a person aged 18 to 69 in good health. J is TRBJ1-5 and V is TRBV2, with D perhaps TRBD1 (6 bases). The chain's CDR3 is CASRLEAGDQPQHF. In DNA, the CDR3 is TGTGCCAGCAGACTAGAGGCAGGGGATCAGCCCCAGCATTTT.